This is a list of T cell receptor beta chains from one sample in a study of T-cell reconstitution after alpha-beta-depleted transplantation in children. MiXCR was run by TCRdb on the PCR reads, yielding one entry per CDR3 protein. The table includes some 440,000 distinct CDR3 sequences, around 15% detected once. The sequences come from PBMCs, mostly from graft donor cells, collected 360 days after TCRalphabeta/CD19-depleted stem cell transplant. The receptors originated from a boy under three years old who had a stem cell transplant for Wiskott-Aldrich syndrome, so the T cells may come from the graft donor. CDR3s include the opening cysteine and the closing phenylalanine or tryptophan. Each record gives: V gene, clone size, J gene, D gene, CDR3 DNA, CDR3 protein. The D gene is left open where the match is weak. Rows give clone size only sometimes, using once, few, many, or a class for an expanded clone.

V: TRBV28; size: NA; J: TRBJ2-2; D: TRBD1; DNA: TGTGCCAGCACCTTCTCCGGGACAGGGACCACCGGGGAGCTGTTTTTT; CDR3: CASTFSGTGTTGELFF
V: TRBV19; size: NA; J: TRBJ2-2; D: NA; DNA: TGTGCCAGTAGTATAAGGGGGGGAAGAGGACTCACCGGGGAGCTGTTTTTT; CDR3: CASSIRGGRGLTGELFF
V: TRBV5-1; size: few; J: TRBJ2-7; D: NA; DNA: TGCGCCAGCAGTGGGGGGCTTCTTCAAGAGCAGTACTTC; CDR3: CASSGGLLQEQYF
V: TRBV14; size: NA; J: TRBJ2-2; D: NA; DNA: TGTGCCAGCAGCCGGCGGGGAAACACCGGGGAGCTGTTTTTT; CDR3: CASSRRGNTGELFF
V: TRBV4-3; size: few; J: TRBJ2-3; D: NA; DNA: TGCGCCAGCAGCCAAGCCGGGAGTGGTGGTACGCAGTATTTT; CDR3: CASSQAGSGGTQYF
V: TRBV28; size: few; J: TRBJ2-3; D: NA; DNA: TGTGCCAGCAGTGCGGGGAACACAGATACGCAGTATTTT; CDR3: CASSAGNTDTQYF
V: TRBV20-1; size: few; J: TRBJ2-7; D: NA; DNA: TGCAGTGCTCAACACCCGGACAGCCGCTACGAGCAGTACTTC; CDR3: CSAQHPDSRYEQYF
V: TRBV11-1; size: NA; J: TRBJ2-5; D: TRBD2; DNA: TGTGCCAGCAGCTTTTCCGGTAGCGGGAGGGCCTCATTTCAAGAGACCCAGTACTTC; CDR3: CASSFSGSGRASFQETQYF
V: TRBV20-1; size: few; J: TRBJ2-3; D: NA; DNA: TGCAGTGCTAGAATCTGGGATCAAGGCACAGATACGCAGTATTTT; CDR3: CSARIWDQGTDTQYF
V: TRBV9; size: few; J: TRBJ1-1; D: NA; DNA: TGTGCCAGCAGTCCGCTCTTGAGAACTGAAGCTTTCTTT; CDR3: CASSPLLRTEAFF
V: TRBV27; size: NA; J: TRBJ2-2; D: TRBD2; DNA: TGTGCCAGCAGTTTTAGACTAGCGAGCACCGGGGAGCTGTTTTTT; CDR3: CASSFRLASTGELFF
V: TRBV5-1; size: few; J: TRBJ2-7; D: TRBD1; DNA: TGCGCCAGCAGCTTGGAGATACAGGGGCCAGGGGACTACGAGCAGTACTTC; CDR3: CASSLEIQGPGDYEQYF
V: TRBV29-1; size: many; J: TRBJ2-1; D: TRBD2; DNA: TGCAGCGTCGAACTAGCGCTTGAGCAGTTCTTC; CDR3: CSVELALEQFF
V: TRBV5-1; size: many; J: TRBJ2-5; D: NA; DNA: TGTGCCAGCAGTTTGTTAGGAGAGACCCAGTACTTC; CDR3: CASSLLGETQYF
V: TRBV20-1; size: NA; J: TRBJ2-5; D: NA; DNA: TGCAGTGCTAGAGTGGGACTAACCCTAGGAGGACAGGGTCGGCAAGAGACCCAGTACTTC; CDR3: CSARVGLTLGGQGRQETQYF
V: TRBV27; size: few; J: TRBJ2-7; D: TRBD2; DNA: TGTGCCAGCAGCAAAGGGACTAGCGGCTACGAGCAGTACTTC; CDR3: CASSKGTSGYEQYF
V: TRBV9; size: few; J: TRBJ2-5; D: TRBD2; DNA: TGTGCCAGCAGCACCTCACTAGCGCCTCAAGAGACCCAGTACTTC; CDR3: CASSTSLAPQETQYF
V: TRBV3-1; size: NA; J: TRBJ1-5; D: TRBD1; DNA: TGTGCCAGCAGCCAAGAAACAGGGGGAGGTCAGCCCCAGCATTTT; CDR3: CASSQETGGGQPQHF
V: TRBV6-5; size: NA; J: TRBJ2-7; D: NA; DNA: TGTGCCAGCAGTTACTATAGGTCCTACGAGCAGTACTTC; CDR3: CASSYYRSYEQYF
V: TRBV5-1; size: NA; J: TRBJ2-5; D: TRBD1; DNA: TGCGCCAGCAGCTTCCTATTATCGGACAGGGGAGGGGAGACCCAGTACTTC; CDR3: CASSFLLSDRGGETQYF
V: TRBV25-1; size: NA; J: TRBJ1-2; D: NA; DNA: TGTGCCAGCAACCCAGGCCAGAACTATGGCTACACCTTC; CDR3: CASNPGQNYGYTF
V: TRBV12-3/TRBV12-4; size: NA; J: TRBJ2-7; D: TRBD2; DNA: TGTGCCAGCAGTTTCTTGGCGGGAGTGGTACCCTACGAGCAGTACTTC; CDR3: CASSFLAGVVPYEQYF
V: TRBV27; size: few; J: TRBJ2-2; D: TRBD2; DNA: TGTGCCAGCAGTATTGGCCTAGCGGTAAACACCGGGGAGCTGTTTTTT; CDR3: CASSIGLAVNTGELFF
V: TRBV25-1; size: NA; J: TRBJ2-1; D: NA; DNA: TGTGCCAGCAGTAACCCCGGAGGGGGCAACGGGGGAGCCCGCTCCTACAATGAGCAGTTCTTC; CDR3: CASSNPGGGNGGARSYNEQFF
V: TRBV5-1; size: few; J: TRBJ2-1; D: NA; DNA: TGCGCCAGCAGCTTCGGCAGGGTAATGGACAATGAGCAGTTCTTC; CDR3: CASSFGRVMDNEQFF
V: TRBV6-2/TRBV6-3; size: few; J: TRBJ2-5; D: NA; DNA: TGTGCCAGCAGTTACCTGACAGTTTCCCAAGAGACCCAGTACTTC; CDR3: CASSYLTVSQETQYF
V: TRBV20-1; size: NA; J: TRBJ2-1; D: NA; DNA: TGCAGTGCTTCTCAGGAAACCTACAATGAGCAGTTCTTC; CDR3: CSASQETYNEQFF
V: TRBV28; size: few; J: TRBJ2-1; D: NA; DNA: TGTGCCAGCAGTTCTCAAGCCACAGGGAGCTCCTACAATGAGCAGTTCTTC; CDR3: CASSSQATGSSYNEQFF
V: TRBV20-1; size: NA; J: TRBJ1-2; D: NA; DNA: TGCAGTGCTGCCACAAATGGGGAATCCTACACCTTC; CDR3: CSAATNGESYTF
V: TRBV20-1; size: few; J: TRBJ2-1; D: NA; DNA: TGCAGTGCCCCCCGGAGAGGGCAGTTCTTC; CDR3: CSAPRRGQFF
V: TRBV6-5; size: few; J: TRBJ2-2; D: NA; DNA: TGTGCCAGCAGTTACTCGAGGTGGACCGGGGAGCTGTTTTTT; CDR3: CASSYSRWTGELFF
V: TRBV4-1; size: many; J: TRBJ2-7; D: NA; DNA: TGCGCCAGCAGCCAAGATCTCTGGGCCAGCAGGGGCGATTTTCCCTACGAGCAGTACTTC; CDR3: CASSQDLWASRGDFPYEQYF
V: TRBV3-1; size: NA; J: TRBJ2-5; D: NA; DNA: TGTGCCAGCAGCCAAGGACCGATAAGTGGTGAGACCCAGTACTTC; CDR3: CASSQGPISGETQYF
V: TRBV7-8; size: few; J: TRBJ2-5; D: TRBD1; DNA: TGTGCCAGCACCCCCCCCGACAGGGTCGTGAGGGAGACCCAGTACTTC; CDR3: CASTPPDRVVRETQYF